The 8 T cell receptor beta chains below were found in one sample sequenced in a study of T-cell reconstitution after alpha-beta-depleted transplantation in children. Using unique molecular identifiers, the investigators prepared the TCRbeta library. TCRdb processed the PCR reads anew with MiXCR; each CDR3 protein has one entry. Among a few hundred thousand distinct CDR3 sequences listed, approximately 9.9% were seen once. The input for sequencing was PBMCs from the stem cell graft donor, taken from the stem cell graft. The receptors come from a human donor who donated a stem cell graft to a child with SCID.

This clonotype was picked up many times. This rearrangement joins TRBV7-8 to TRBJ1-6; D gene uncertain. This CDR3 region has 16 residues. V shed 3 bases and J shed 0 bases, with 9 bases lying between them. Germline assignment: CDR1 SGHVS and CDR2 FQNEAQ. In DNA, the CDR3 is TGTGCCAGCAGCTTCGGAGTCGGCTCCTATAATTCACCCCTCCACTTT. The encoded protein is CASSFGVGSYNSPLHF.

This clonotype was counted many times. The CDR3 DNA reads TGCGCCAGCAGCCAGACAGGGACGGCAACTAATGAAAAACTGTTTTTT. Its protein product is CASSQTGTATNEKLFF. V and J are TRBV5-1 and TRBJ1-4; 7 bases map to TRBD1. The V segment lost 4 bases and the J segment 0 bases; nucleotides outside the gene matches: 6. This CDR3 region has 16 residues. Germline CDR1 SGHRS, CDR2 YFSETQ.

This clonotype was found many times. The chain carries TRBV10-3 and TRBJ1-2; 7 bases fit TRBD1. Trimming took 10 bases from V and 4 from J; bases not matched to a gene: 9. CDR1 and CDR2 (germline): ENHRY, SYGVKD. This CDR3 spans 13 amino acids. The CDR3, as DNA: TGTGCCACCCAGGGGGGGACCCTCTATGGCTACACCTTC. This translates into CATQGGTLYGYTF.

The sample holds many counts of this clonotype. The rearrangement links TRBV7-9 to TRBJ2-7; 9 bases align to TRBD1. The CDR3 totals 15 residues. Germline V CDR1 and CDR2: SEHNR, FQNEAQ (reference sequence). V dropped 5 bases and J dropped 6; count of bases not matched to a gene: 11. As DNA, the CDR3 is TGTGCCAGCAGCCCATACCTGACAGGGGGACGCGAGCAGTACTTC. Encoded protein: CASSPYLTGGREQYF.

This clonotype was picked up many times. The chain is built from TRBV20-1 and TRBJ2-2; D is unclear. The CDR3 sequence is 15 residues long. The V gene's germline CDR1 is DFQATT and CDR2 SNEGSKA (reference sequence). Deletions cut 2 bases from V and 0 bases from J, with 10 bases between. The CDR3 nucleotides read TGCAGTGCTAGAAGGCGCCTTCCGAACACCGGGGAGCTGTTTTTT. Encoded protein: CSARRRLPNTGELFF.

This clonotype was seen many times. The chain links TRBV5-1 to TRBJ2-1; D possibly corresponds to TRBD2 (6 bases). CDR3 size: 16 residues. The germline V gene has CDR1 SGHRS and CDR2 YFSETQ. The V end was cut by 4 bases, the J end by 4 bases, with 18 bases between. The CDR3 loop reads CASSQTLAFGYNEQFF. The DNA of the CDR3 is TGCGCCAGCAGCCAGACGCTAGCGTTTGGATACAATGAGCAGTTCTTC.

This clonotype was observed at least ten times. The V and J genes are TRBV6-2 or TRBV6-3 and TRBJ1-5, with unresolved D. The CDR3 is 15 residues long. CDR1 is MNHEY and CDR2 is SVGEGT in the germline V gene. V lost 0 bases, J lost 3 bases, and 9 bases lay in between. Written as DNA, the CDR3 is TGTGCCAGCAGTTACTCGCAGGTGGTCAATCAGCCCCAGCATTTT. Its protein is CASSYSQVVNQPQHF.

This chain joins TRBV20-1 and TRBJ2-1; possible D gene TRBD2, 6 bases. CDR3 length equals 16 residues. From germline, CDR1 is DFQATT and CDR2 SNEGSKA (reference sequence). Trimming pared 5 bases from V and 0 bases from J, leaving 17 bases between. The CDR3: CSAWSPAGSSYNEQFF. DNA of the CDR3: TGCAGTGCTTGGAGCCCGGCGGGGAGCTCCTACAATGAGCAGTTCTTC.